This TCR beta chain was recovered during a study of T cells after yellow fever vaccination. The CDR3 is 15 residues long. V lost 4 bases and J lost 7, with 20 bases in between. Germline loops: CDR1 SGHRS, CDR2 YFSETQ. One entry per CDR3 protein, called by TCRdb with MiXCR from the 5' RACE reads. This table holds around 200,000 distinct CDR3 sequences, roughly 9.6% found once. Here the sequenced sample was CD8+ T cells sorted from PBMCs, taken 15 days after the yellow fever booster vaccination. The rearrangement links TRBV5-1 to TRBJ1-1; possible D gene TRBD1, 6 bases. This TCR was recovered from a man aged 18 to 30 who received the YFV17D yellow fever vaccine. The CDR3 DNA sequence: TGCGCCAGCAGCCCCAAAGTAGGAGGGGGAGGTGAAGCTTTCTTT. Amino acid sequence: CASSPKVGGGGEAFF.